The source of this T cell receptor beta chain is a study of shared clonotypes between healthy human individuals. Data came from immunoSEQ multiplex PCR; TCRdb stores just in-frame clones and leaves some out. The sample lists 2 million to 3 million clones; roughly 93% were seen once. The CDR3 loop spans 13 amino acids. V was trimmed by 4 bases and J by 11 bases, leaving 15 bases between them. Germline CDR1 SEHNR, CDR2 FQNEAQ (reference sequence). This sequence originates from a man between 18 and 35 years old in good health. Some clones in this sample may be carry-over from other donors' samples. The rearrangement links TRBV7-9 to TRBJ2-1; D is unresolved. Sequenced material: naive CD4+ T cells from PBMCs. Subset reported: CD45RA+ positively selected. CDR3 region: CASSYSSSVQQFF. For the CDR3, the DNA is TGTGCCAGCAGCTACTCATCCTCGGTACAGCAGTTCTTC.